The TCR beta chain described here comes from a study of T-cell memory formation after mild COVID-19. Study-level points and caveats: Among CD4+ contracting clones, most were CM and EM, and CD8+ ones EMRA.

A word on this clonotype: The antigen remains undetermined.

TCRdb re-called the 5' RACE reads with MiXCR, one entry per CDR3 protein. This sample has under 200,000 distinct CDR3 sequences; 31% occur once, and the top ten carry about 12%. The germline V and J ends were trimmed by 4 bases and 3 bases, with 7 bases remaining between them. CDR3 length: 12 residues. Germline CDR1 is SGDLS and CDR2 is YYNGEE. Material: PBMCs or a T cell subset sorted from them (not recorded which). The source of this sequence is an adult woman who had mild COVID-19 (a few samples of this study predate the infection). Cell type and time point are not known. V is TRBV9 and J is TRBJ1-1; D gene unclear. This CDR3 reads CASSKGYTEAFF. For the CDR3, the DNA is TGTGCCAGCAGCAAAGGTTACACTGAAGCTTTCTTT.